The TCR beta chain under discussion was sequenced for a study of blood T cell repertoires in COVID-19. As for the study in general: Sites in the United States, Italy and Spain provided acute and convalescent COVID-19 samples. From T cells, B-cell-depleted T cells, or PBMCs came the material, which was cDNA or gDNA.

CDR1 and CDR2 (germline): MNHEY, SVGAGI. This CDR3 region has 13 residues. Trimming cost V 10 bases and J 2 bases, with 12 bases left between them. As originally analysed: Estimates of nucleated cell counts were drawn from the amplification of reference gene primers. Profiling relied on immunoSEQ multiplex PCR, and the TCRdb table lists in-frame clones only, not all of them. The V and J calls and the clone size are those of that table, but D and trimming were determined from the DNA. The sample lists around 200,000 clones; about nine tenths were seen once. Input material: peripheral blood. The sequence was obtained from a man aged 18-30 years with active or convalescent COVID-19. The rearrangement uses TRBV6-5 and TRBJ1-3; no reliable D call. The CDR3 DNA sequence: TGTGCCACCGGGAGGGTGGCTGGAAACACCATATATTTT. As protein: CATGRVAGNTIYF.